The 9 T cell receptor beta chains given below trace back to one sample, sequenced in a study of T cells in Graves' hyperthyroidism and ophthalmopathy. It was RNA transcripts that yielded the amplified TCR beta CDR3 regions. The HTBI primer set drove a first-round RT-PCR of the TCR CDR3. TCRdb redid the calling of the multiplex PCR reads with MiXCR, one entry per CDR3 protein. The sample lists about 700,000 distinct CDR3 sequences; about 14% were seen once. Source material: blood. The receptors stem from a woman younger than 35 with Graves' hyperthyroidism.

The V call is TRBV12-3 or TRBV12-4, the J call TRBJ2-2; D gene uncertain. The germline V and J ends were trimmed by 4 bases and 1 base, with 10 bases remaining between them. The CDR3 loop spans 15 amino acids. The CDR3 DNA is TGTGCCAGCAGTTCCTGGGTCGAGAACACCGGGGAGCTGTTTTTT. Translating gives CASSSWVENTGELFF.

This clonotype was counted only a few times. This chain uses TRBV5-6 with TRBJ1-1, with D perhaps matching TRBD1 (6 bases). Germline CDR1 reads SGHDT; CDR2 reads YYEEEE. CDR3 length: 14 residues. The V end lost 6 bases, the J end lost 4 bases, and 16 bases lay between the germline ends. The CDR3 coding sequence is TGTGCCAGCACCTCTGTGGGAGGGGGCACTGAAGCTTTCTTT. Protein product: CASTSVGGGTEAFF. The whole variable domain, filled in from reference TRBV5-6 and TRBJ1-1, reads DAGVTQSPTHLIKTRGQQVTLRCSPKSGHDTVSWYQQALGQGPQFIFQYYEEEERQRGNFPDRFSGHQFPNYSSELNVNALLLGDSALYLCASTSVGGGTEAFFGQGTRLTVV.

This clonotype has at least ten counts. V usage is TRBV4-1 and J usage is TRBJ2-7, with D unresolved. CDR3 size: 14 residues. The V gene's germline CDR1 is MGHRA and CDR2 YSYEKL. V lost 4 bases, J lost 3 bases, and 13 bases lay in between. The CDR3 protein is CASSPESFYYEQYF. The CDR3 DNA reads TGCGCCAGCAGCCCGGAGTCGTTCTACTACGAGCAGTACTTC.

This clonotype was detected ten times or more. The V and J genes are TRBV30 and TRBJ2-1; D might be TRBD1 or TRBD2, each matching 5 bases. Trimming left V 0 bases short and J 2 bases short, with 11 bases between. CDR3 length equals 15 residues. CDR1 and CDR2 (germline): GTSNPN, SVGIG (reference sequence). The CDR3 DNA follows: TGTGCCTGGAGTGTACGGGGCTGGGCCTACAATGAGCAGTTCTTC. The encoded protein is CAWSVRGWAYNEQFF.

In this sample, this clonotype turned up once. The chain has TRBV7-9 and TRBJ1-1; no reliable D call. Germline loops: CDR1 SEHNR, CDR2 FQNEAQ (reference sequence). Deletions cut 5 bases from V and 6 bases from J, with 10 bases between. The CDR3 has 12 amino acids. In DNA form, the CDR3 reads TGTGCCAGCAGCCCTGTGGAGGCTGAAGCTTTCTTT. This codes for CASSPVEAEAFF.

The table lists this clonotype with many counts. The chain joins TRBV5-5 to TRBJ2-1, with D possibly being TRBD2 (5 bases). The V end was cut by 4 bases, the J end by 9 bases, with 14 bases between. The CDR3 is made up of 13 amino acids. Looked up from germline, CDR1 is SGHKS and CDR2 is YYEKEE (reference sequence). As DNA, the CDR3 is TGTGCCAGCAGCCTAGCTTCAGGTGCTGAGCAGTTCTTC. Its translation is CASSLASGAEQFF.

This clonotype was observed at least ten times. The chain is built from TRBV7-8 and TRBJ1-4, with D uncertain. The CDR3 extends over 16 amino acids. Germline values: CDR1 SGHVS, CDR2 FQNEAQ. V gave up 3 bases and J gave up 0 bases, with 11 bases separating them. CDR3 protein: CASSFNAMATNEKLFF. The DNA of the CDR3 is TGTGCCAGCAGCTTCAACGCGATGGCAACTAATGAAAAACTGTTTTTT. The whole variable domain, remainder taken from reference TRBV7-8 and TRBJ1-4, is GAGVSQSPRYKVAKRGQDVALRCDPISGHVSLFWYQQALGQGPEFLTYFQNEAQLDKSGLPSDRFFAERPEGSVSTLKIQRTQQEDSAVYLCASSFNAMATNEKLFFGSGTQLSVL.

V usage is TRBV6-2 or TRBV6-3 and J usage is TRBJ2-1; a weak D match, TRBD1 (6 bases). V dropped 7 bases and J dropped 9 bases, with 25 bases sitting between them. In germline, CDR1 is MNHEY, CDR2 SVGEGT. The CDR3 covers 16 residues. CDR3 DNA sequence: TGTGCCAGCACCAATATCCGGGACATAGTATATGGTGAGCAGTTCTTC. It translates to CASTNIRDIVYGEQFF.

As DNA, the CDR3 is TGCGCCAGCAGCCAAGGAGGACAGGGAACGGATGGCTACACCTTC. Translated: CASSQGGQGTDGYTF. The J gene is TRBJ1-2, the V gene TRBV4-3; 8 bases map to TRBD1. The J segment lost 6 bases and the V segment lost 1 base, leaving 7 bases of the junction unmatched. CDR1 and CDR2 (germline): LGHNA, YSLEER. This CDR3 has 15 residues.